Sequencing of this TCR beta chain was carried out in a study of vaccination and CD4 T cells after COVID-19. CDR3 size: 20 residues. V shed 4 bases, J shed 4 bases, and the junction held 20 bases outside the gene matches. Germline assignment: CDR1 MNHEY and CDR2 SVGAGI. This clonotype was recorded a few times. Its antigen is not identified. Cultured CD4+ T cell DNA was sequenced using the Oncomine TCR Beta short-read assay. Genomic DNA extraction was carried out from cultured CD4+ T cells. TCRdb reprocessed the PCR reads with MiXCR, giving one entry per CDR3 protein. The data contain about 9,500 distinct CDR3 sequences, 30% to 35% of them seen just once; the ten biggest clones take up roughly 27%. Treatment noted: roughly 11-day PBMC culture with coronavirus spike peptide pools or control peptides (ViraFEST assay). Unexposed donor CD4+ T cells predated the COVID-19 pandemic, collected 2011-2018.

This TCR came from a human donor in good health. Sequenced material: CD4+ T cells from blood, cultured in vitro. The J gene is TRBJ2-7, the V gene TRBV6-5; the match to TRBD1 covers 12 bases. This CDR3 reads CASSLWGAGTGGARWYEQYF. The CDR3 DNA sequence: TGTGCCAGCAGTTTATGGGGAGCCGGGACAGGGGGCGCGAGGTGGTACGAGCAGTACTTC.